This is a list of T cell receptor beta chains from one sample in a study of identical twins. From the 5' RACE reads, TCRdb called clonotypes with MiXCR, one entry per CDR3 protein. Altogether 1.5 million to 2 million distinct CDR3 sequences are present, under 35% being singletons, with the ten largest covering 0.27%. What was sequenced was cord blood. The receptors were gathered from a newborn girl in good health. CDR3s include the opening cysteine and the closing phenylalanine or tryptophan. A D gene is named only where the DNA matches it firmly. Clone size is shown for a subset of rows, as once, few, many or a class of expanded clone.

v_call,d_call,j_call,clone_size,cdr3_nt,cdr3_aa
TRBV11-3,-,TRBJ1-1,-,TGTGCCAGCAGCTTGAACCAGGGAGGTACTGAAGCTTTCTTT,CASSLNQGGTEAFF
TRBV7-2,-,TRBJ2-5,-,TGTGCCAGCAGCTCCGTGCGGCACAATGAGCAGTACTTC,CASSSVRHNEQYF
TRBV5-1,-,TRBJ1-1,once,TGCGCCAGCAGCTTGCTCCCGGGGGCGAACACTGAAGCTTTCTTT,CASSLLPGANTEAFF
TRBV3-1,-,TRBJ1-1,few,TGTGCCAGCAGCCAAGGGGCCAGGGGCGCTGAAGCTTTCTTT,CASSQGARGAEAFF
TRBV20-1,-,TRBJ1-6,-,TGCGGTGCTAGAGATCGTACAGGAGGAAATTCACCCCTCCACTTT,CGARDRTGGNSPLHF
TRBV7-2,-,TRBJ2-7,few,TGTGCCAGCAGCCATTTTCCCTACGAGCAGTACTTC,CASSHFPYEQYF
TRBV20-1,TRBD2,TRBJ2-7,few,TGCAGTGCTCGGGGACTAGCGGTCTTCTACGAGCAGTACTTC,CSARGLAVFYEQYF
TRBV2,TRBD2,TRBJ2-3,-,TGTGCCAGTTTAGGTAGCGGGAGTCTTAACTACCGAGATACGCAGTATTTT,CASLGSGSLNYRDTQYF
TRBV9,-,TRBJ2-3,few,TGTGCCAGCGGGGAAACAGGAGGATGGAATACGCAGTATTTT,CASGETGGWNTQYF
TRBV20-1,TRBD1,TRBJ1-1,-,TGCAGTGCTAGAGATCGACAGGGTGAAGCTTTCTTT,CSARDRQGEAFF
TRBV11-3,TRBD1,TRBJ2-1,-,TGTGCCAGCAGCTTAGAAGGGACAGGGGTGGATGAGCAGTTCTTC,CASSLEGTGVDEQFF